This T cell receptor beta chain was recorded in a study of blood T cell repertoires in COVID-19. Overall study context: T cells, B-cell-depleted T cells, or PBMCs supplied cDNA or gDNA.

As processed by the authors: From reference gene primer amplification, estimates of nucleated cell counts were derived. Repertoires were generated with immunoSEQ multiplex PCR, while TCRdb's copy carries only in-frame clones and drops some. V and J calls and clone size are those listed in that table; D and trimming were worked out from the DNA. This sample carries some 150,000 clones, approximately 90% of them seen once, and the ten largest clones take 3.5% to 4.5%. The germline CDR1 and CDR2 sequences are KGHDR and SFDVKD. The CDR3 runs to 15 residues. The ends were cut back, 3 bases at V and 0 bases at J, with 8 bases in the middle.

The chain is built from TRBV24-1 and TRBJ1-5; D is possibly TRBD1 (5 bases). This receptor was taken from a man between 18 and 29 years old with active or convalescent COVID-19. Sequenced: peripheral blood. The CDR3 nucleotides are TGTGCCACCAGTGATGCGGGGGATAGCAATCAGCCCCAGCATTTT. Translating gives CATSDAGDSNQPQHF.